This T cell receptor (beta chain) is from a study of blood T cell repertoires in COVID-19. On the study more broadly: Samples taken during acute and convalescent COVID-19 were collected in the United States, Italy and Spain. From T cells, B-cell-depleted T cells, or PBMCs came the material, which was cDNA or gDNA.

Germline V gene sequence: CDR1 SGHDT, CDR2 YYEEEE. The CDR3 covers 16 residues. The trim removed 2 bases at V and 2 bases at J, leaving 4 bases unmatched. Per the original data handling: For nucleated cells, counts were estimated from reference gene primer amplification. Sequencing was performed with immunoSEQ multiplex PCR; in TCRdb, only in-frame clones are kept and a portion is missing. V, J and clone size are those of that table, while D and trimming were read from the DNA. The sample carries about 240,000 clones, about 79% recorded once. The clonotype comes from a woman of 80 years or more with acute or convalescent COVID-19. The rearrangement joins TRBV5-6 to TRBJ2-3, with 11 bases that match TRBD2. Sequencing input: peripheral blood. The CDR3 here is CASSFSGGAPTDTQYF. The CDR3 DNA reads as TGTGCCAGCAGCTTTAGCGGGGGGGCCCCCACAGATACGCAGTATTTT.